The sequence of this T cell receptor beta chain was determined in a study of beta chain features in type 1 diabetes. The study's findings and limits: Any HLA type influence on TCRB rearrangement was left unresolved here.

In this sample, this clone turned up a few times. Its specificity is unknown. As every portion of the isolated RNA was reverse transcribed, the sequencing read expressed TCRB transcripts. The table came from immunoSEQ multiplex PCR; TCRdb's copy has only in-frame clones and leaves some out. In the table there are roughly 150,000 clones, around 10% of which are singletons. Sequences were obtained from central memory CD4+ T cells from blood. This clonotype was sampled from a man aged 18-30 years in good health.

The CDR3 sequence is CASSVENYYNEQFF. The CDR3 region has the DNA TGTGCCAGCAGCGTAGAAAACTACTACAATGAGCAGTTCTTC. This chain links TRBV9 with TRBJ2-1, with D unresolved. This CDR3 is 14 amino acids long. The germline V gene encodes CDR1 SGDLS and CDR2 YYNGEE. The V and J ends lost 0 bases and 3 bases respectively, with 7 bases between them.